This T cell receptor beta chain was retrieved from a study of T cells in Graves' hyperthyroidism and ophthalmopathy. Regarding the study as a whole: Blood samples included most of the expanded thyroid clonotypes exceeding 0.001. Ophthalmopathy was separated from stable hyperthyroidism by a 13 V-J model.

Regions amplified from RNA transcripts were the TCR beta CDR3 regions. Carried out on the TCR CDR3, a first-round RT-PCR used the HTBI primer set. TCRdb processed the multiplex PCR reads anew with MiXCR; each CDR3 protein has one entry. The table has approximately 710,000 distinct CDR3 sequences, around 15% seen once. About this clonotype: What it recognizes is unknown.

V lost 5 bases and J lost 8, with 21 bases in between. Looked up from germline, CDR1 is LNHNV and CDR2 is YYDKDF (reference sequence). CDR3 length equals 16 residues. Newly diagnosed patients aged 18 to 65 had hyperthyroidism of under 2 months' duration. The authors took PBMCs from 10 ml fresh peripheral blood. The sequence was collected from a man between 45 and 60 years old with Graves' hyperthyroidism. The chain combines TRBV15 with TRBJ1-4, with D perhaps matching TRBD1 (5 bases). Material for sequencing was blood. The CDR3 coding sequence is TGTGCCACCAGCGACCGGGACTCCCAGAGTCGGGAAAAACTGTTTTTT. It is translated as CATSDRDSQSREKLFF.